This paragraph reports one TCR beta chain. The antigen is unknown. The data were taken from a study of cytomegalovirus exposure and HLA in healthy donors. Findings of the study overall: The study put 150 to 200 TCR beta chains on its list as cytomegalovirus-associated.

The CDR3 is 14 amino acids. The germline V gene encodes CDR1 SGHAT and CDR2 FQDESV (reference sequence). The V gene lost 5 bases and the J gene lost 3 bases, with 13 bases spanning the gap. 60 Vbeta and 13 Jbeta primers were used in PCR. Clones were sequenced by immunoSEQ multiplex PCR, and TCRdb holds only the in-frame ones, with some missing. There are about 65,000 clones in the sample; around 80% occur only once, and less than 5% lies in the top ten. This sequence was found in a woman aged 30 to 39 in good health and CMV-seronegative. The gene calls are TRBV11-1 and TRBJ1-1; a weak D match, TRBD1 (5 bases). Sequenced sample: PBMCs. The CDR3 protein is CASSLRGEDTEAFF. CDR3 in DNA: TGTGCCAGCAGCCTCCGGGGGGAGGACACTGAAGCTTTCTTT. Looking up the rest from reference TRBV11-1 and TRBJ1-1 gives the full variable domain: EAEVAQSPRYKITEKSQAVAFWCDPISGHATLYWYRQILGQGPELLVQFQDESVVDDSQLPKDRFSAERLKGVDSTLKIQPAELGDSAMYLCASSLRGEDTEAFFGQGTRLTVV.